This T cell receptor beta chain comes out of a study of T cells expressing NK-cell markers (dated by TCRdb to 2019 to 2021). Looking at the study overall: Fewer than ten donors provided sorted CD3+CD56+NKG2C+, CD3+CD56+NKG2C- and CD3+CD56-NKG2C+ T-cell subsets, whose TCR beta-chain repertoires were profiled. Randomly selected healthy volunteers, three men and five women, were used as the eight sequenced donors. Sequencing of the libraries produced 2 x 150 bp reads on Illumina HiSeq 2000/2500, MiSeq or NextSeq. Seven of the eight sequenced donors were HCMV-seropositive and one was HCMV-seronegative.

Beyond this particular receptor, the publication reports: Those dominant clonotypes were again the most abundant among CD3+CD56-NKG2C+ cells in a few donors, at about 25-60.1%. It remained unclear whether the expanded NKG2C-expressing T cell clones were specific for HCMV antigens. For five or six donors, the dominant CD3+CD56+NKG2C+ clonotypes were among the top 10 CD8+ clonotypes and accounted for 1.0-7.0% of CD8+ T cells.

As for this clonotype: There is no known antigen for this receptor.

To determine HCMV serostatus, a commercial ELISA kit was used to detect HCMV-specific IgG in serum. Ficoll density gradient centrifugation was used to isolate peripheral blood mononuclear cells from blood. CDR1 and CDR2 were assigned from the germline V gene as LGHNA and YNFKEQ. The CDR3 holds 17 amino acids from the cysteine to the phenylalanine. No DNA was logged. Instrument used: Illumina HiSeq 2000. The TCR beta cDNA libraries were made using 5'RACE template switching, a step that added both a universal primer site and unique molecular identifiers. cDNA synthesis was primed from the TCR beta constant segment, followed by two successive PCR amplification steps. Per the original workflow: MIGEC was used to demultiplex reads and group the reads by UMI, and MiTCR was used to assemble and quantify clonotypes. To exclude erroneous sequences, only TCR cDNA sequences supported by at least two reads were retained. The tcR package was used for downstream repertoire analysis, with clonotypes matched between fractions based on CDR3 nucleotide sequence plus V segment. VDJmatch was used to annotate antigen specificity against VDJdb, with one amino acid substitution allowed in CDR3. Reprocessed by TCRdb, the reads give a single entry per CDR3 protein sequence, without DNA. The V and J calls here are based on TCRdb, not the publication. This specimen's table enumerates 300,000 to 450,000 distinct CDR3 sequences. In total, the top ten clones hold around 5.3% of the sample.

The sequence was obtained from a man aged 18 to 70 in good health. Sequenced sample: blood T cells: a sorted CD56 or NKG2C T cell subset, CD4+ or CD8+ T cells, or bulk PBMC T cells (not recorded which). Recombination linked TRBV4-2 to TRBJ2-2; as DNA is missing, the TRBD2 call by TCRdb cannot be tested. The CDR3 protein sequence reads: CASSQVGLATNTGELFF.